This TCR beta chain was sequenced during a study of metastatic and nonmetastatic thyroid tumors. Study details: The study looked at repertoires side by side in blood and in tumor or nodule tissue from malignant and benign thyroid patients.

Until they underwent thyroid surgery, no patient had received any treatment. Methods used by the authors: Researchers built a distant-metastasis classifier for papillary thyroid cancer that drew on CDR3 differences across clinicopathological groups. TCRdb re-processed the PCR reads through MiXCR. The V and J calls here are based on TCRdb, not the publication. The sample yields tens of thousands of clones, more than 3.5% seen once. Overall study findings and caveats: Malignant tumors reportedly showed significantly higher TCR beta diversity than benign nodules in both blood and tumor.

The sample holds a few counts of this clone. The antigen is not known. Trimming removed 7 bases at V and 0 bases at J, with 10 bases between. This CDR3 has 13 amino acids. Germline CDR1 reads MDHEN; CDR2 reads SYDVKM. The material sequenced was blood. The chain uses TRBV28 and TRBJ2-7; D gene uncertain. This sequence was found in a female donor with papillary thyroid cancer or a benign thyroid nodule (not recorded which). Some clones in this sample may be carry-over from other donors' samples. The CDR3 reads CASTVPSSYEQYF. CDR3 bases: TGTGCCAGCACCGTTCCGAGCTCCTACGAGCAGTACTTC.